The sequence of this T cell receptor (beta chain) was determined in a study of tumor and adjacent non-tumor tissue in lung cancer. Study as a whole: Histology: about a dozen adenocarcinoma, 2 squamous cell carcinoma, 1 small cell lung cancer.

On this clonotype: Its antigen is not known.

No cell sorting was done before RNA was extracted from the tissue. More than 3 cm separated this lung sample from the edge of the tumor. The CDR3 loop spans 15 amino acids. V lost 6 bases, J lost 9 bases, and 23 bases lay in between. TCRbeta libraries were built with three rounds of nested PCR, modified from ARM-PCR. MiXCR was run by TCRdb on the multiplex PCR reads, yielding one entry per CDR3 protein. The sample shows some 80,000 distinct CDR3 sequences, less than 85% of them seen only once. Findings and caveats of the study: Normal lung showed higher cumulative top 100 clone frequency than tumor.

Sequencing used distant non-tumor lung tissue. This receptor was taken from a man aged 65 to 85 with non-small cell lung cancer. The genes are TRBV12-3 or TRBV12-4 and TRBJ1-2; D gene uncertain. The CDR3 coding sequence is TGTGCCAGCAGCTGGAGGGCTTGGAGACGGGATCGCTACACCTTC. It specifies CASSWRAWRRDRYTF.